What follows are 10 T cell receptor beta chains derived from one specimen sequenced in a study of T-cell reconstitution after alpha-beta-depleted transplantation in children listed by TCRdb under 2016. The treatment or condition label, as the study defines it: allogeneic hematopoietic cell transplantation with graft depleted of TCRalphabeta T cells and CD19 B cells. Library creation used PCR. Data came from an Illumina HiSeq 2500. TCR libraries were prepared with molecular barcoding, using unique molecular identifiers to normalize TCRbeta repertoire quantification. The public reads were quality trimmed at Q25 with fastp and then assembled into clones with MiXCR by TCRdb, keeping productive beta chains. Under each unique CDR3 protein, matching rows form one entry showing the most common genes and DNA. This sample gives a few hundred thousand distinct CDR3 sequences in total; 15% to 20% of them show up just once. The top ten clones comprise approximately 28% of the sample.

Sequences were derived from PBMCs, mostly from graft donor cells, sampled 360 days after TCRalphabeta/CD19-depleted stem cell transplant. Receptors were obtained from a boy younger than two who had a stem cell transplant for Wiskott-Aldrich syndrome, so the T cells may come from the graft donor.

The V and J genes are TRBV30 and TRBJ2-2, with a possible D match to TRBD2 (5 bases). The CDR3 spans 14 residues. Trimming took off 2 bases at V and 2 bases at J, with 9 bases between the two ends. Looked up from germline, CDR1 is GTSNPN and CDR2 is SVGIG (reference sequence). The CDR3 DNA reads as TGTGCCTGGAGTTTACGGGGAAACACCGGGGAGCTGTTTTTT. It is translated as CAWSLRGNTGELFF.

The table lists this clonotype with many counts. CDR3 loop: CASNLGQGADTGELFF. CDR3 coding DNA: TGTGCCAGCAACCTCGGACAGGGGGCTGACACCGGGGAGCTGTTTTTT. This chain links TRBV12-3 or TRBV12-4 with TRBJ2-2; TRBD1 aligns across 11 bases. V gave up 7 bases and J gave up 3 bases; unmatched junction bases: 7. This CDR3 contains 16 residues.

This clonotype was seen only a few times. This chain joins TRBV20-1 and TRBJ2-6; 9 nucleotides match TRBD1. The CDR3 is 18 amino acids. V lost 3 bases, J lost 0 bases, and 9 bases stayed unmatched. Germline values: CDR1 DFQATT, CDR2 SNEGSKA (reference sequence). The CDR3 loop reads CSASPDRGTFSGANVLTF. CDR3 sequence (DNA): TGCAGTGCTAGCCCTGACAGGGGGACTTTCTCTGGGGCCAACGTCCTGACTTTC.

This clonotype was found a few times. The chain joins TRBV6-2 or TRBV6-3 to TRBJ2-1, with D perhaps matching TRBD2 (6 bases). Trimming shortened V by 7 bases and J by 8 bases, and 24 bases separated the two germline ends. Germline loops: CDR1 MNHEY, CDR2 SVGEGT. CDR3 length: 16 residues. DNA of the CDR3: TGTGCCAGCAAACCGAATCCGGGACTCCCCACCGATGAGCAGTTCTTC. Protein product: CASKPNPGLPTDEQFF.

V gene TRBV7-2 combines with J gene TRBJ2-1; 9 bases align to TRBD2. Trimming removed 7 bases from V and 6 bases from J; junction bases left unmatched: 10. Germline V gene sequence: CDR1 SGHTA, CDR2 FQGNSA. The length of the CDR3 is 15 residues. The CDR3 spells CASTSIAGVRNEQFF. Here the CDR3 DNA reads TGTGCCAGCACCTCAATAGCGGGAGTTCGCAATGAGCAGTTCTTC.

In its sample, this clonotype was seen a few times. This chain connects TRBV9 to TRBJ2-2, with 14 bases lining up with TRBD2. CDR1 is SGDLS, CDR2 YYNGEE, per germline. The CDR3 is 17 residues long. V was clipped by 0 bases and J by 3 bases; unmatched bases: 1. DNA for the CDR3: TGTGCCAGCAGCGTAGGGGGACTAGCGGGAGACACCGGGGAGCTGTTTTTT. Translated: CASSVGGLAGDTGELFF.

This clonotype was detected only a few times. This chain uses TRBV20-1 with TRBJ1-2; D uncertain. Germline V gene lookup returns CDR1 DFQATT and CDR2 SNEGSKA (reference sequence). The V and J ends lost 6 bases and 4 bases respectively, with 3 bases between them. The CDR3 covers 9 residues. The chain's CDR3 is CSAFYGYTF. The CDR3 DNA reads TGCAGTGCCTTCTATGGCTACACCTTC.

V gene TRBV9 combines with J gene TRBJ2-1; D perhaps matches TRBD2 (5 bases). Germline CDR1 is SGDLS and CDR2 is YYNGEE. V lost 4 bases to trimming and J lost 0 bases, with 11 bases between them. The CDR3 has 15 amino acids. CDR3 residues: CASSPGLLSYNEQFF. CDR3 coding DNA: TGTGCCAGCAGCCCCGGACTTCTCTCCTACAATGAGCAGTTCTTC.

This clonotype was found a few times. CDR3 in amino acids: CASSQADSNQPQHF. The CDR3 DNA sequence: TGTGCCAGCAGCCAAGCAGATAGCAATCAGCCCCAGCATTTT. The rearrangement links TRBV3-1 to TRBJ1-5; no firm D call. Germline V lookup: CDR1 LGHDT, CDR2 YNNKEL (reference sequence). V was pared by 1 base and J by 0 bases, with 4 bases between. There are 14 residues in the CDR3.

This clonotype showed up just a few times. The chain couples TRBV5-1 to TRBJ1-2; D gene ambiguous. Germline V lookup: CDR1 SGHRS, CDR2 YFSETQ. Trimming stripped 2 bases from V and 4 bases from J, with 9 bases between. This CDR3 region has 13 residues. The CDR3 loop reads CASSFRQTYGYTF. The CDR3 bases are TGCGCCAGCAGCTTCCGGCAGACCTATGGCTACACCTTC.